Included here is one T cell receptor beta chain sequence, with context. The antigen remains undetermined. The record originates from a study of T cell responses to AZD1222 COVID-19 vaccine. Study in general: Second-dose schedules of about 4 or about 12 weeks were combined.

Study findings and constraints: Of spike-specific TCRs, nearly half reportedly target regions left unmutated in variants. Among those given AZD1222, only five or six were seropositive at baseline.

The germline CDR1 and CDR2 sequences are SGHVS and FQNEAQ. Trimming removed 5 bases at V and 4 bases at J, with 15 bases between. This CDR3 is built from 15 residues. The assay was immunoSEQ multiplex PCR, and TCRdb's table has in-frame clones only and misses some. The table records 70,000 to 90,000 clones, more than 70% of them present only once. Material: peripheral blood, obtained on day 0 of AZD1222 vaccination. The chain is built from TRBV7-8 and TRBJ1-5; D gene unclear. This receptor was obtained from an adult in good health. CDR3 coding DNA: TGTGCCAGCAGCCCCCGGTGGGCTACGAATCAGCCCCAGCATTTT. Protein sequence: CASSPRWATNQPQHF.